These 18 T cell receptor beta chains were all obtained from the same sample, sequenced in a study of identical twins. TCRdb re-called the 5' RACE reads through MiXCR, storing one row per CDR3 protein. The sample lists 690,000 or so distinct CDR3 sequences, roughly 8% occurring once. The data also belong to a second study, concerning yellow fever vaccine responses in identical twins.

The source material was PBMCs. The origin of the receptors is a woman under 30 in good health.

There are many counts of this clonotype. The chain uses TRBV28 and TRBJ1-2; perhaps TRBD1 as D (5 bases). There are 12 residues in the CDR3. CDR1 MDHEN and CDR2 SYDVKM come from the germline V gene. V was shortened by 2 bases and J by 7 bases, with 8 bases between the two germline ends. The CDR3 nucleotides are TGTGCCAGCAGTTTAGGGGGAATTGGCTACACCTTC. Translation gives CASSLGGIGYTF.

The CDR3 loop is CSVEKEGWSYNEQFF. The CDR3 region has the DNA TGCAGCGTTGAAAAGGAGGGGTGGTCCTACAATGAGCAGTTCTTC. The rearrangement joins TRBV29-1 to TRBJ2-1; the D gene is possibly TRBD2 (6 bases). V gave up 2 bases and J gave up 1 base, with 12 bases separating them. Germline V gene sequence: CDR1 SQVTM, CDR2 ANQGSEA. The CDR3 is 15 residues long.

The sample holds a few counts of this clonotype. The chain's CDR3 is CASSSGGSADTQYF. CDR3 coding DNA: TGTGCCAGCAGCTCGGGGGGCAGCGCAGATACGCAGTATTTT. V usage is TRBV7-9 and J usage is TRBJ2-3; weak D call: TRBD2 (7 bases). CDR3 length: 14 residues. Trimming removed 4 bases at V and 4 bases at J, with 12 bases between. From germline, CDR1 is SEHNR and CDR2 FQNEAQ (reference sequence).

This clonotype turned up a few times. The CDR3 DNA follows: TGTGCCAGCAGCTCTTGGACAGAGTACCAAGAGACCCAGTACTTC. Protein sequence: CASSSWTEYQETQYF. This chain uses TRBV7-9 with TRBJ2-5; the D gene is possibly TRBD1 (6 bases). This CDR3 is 15 amino acids long. V was shortened by 4 bases and J by 0 bases, with 12 bases between the two germline ends. Germline V CDR1 and CDR2: SEHNR, FQNEAQ (reference sequence). The entire variable domain, with the rest obtained from reference TRBV7-9 and TRBJ2-5, is as follows: DTGVSQNPRHKITKRGQNVTFRCDPISEHNRLYWYRQTLGQGPEFLTYFQNEAQLEKSRLLSDRFSAERPKGSFSTLEIQRTEQGDSAMYLCASSSWTEYQETQYFGPGTRLLVL.

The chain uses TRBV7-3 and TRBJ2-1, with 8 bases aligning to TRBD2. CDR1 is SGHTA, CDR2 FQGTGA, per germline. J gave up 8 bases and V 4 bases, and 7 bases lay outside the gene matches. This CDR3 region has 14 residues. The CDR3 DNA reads TGTGCCAGCAGCTCAGGACTAGCTGGTTATGAGCAGTTCTTC. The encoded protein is CASSSGLAGYEQFF.

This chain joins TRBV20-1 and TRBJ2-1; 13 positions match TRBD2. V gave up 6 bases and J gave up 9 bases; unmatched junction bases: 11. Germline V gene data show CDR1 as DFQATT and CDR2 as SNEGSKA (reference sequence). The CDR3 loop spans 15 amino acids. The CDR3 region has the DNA TGCAGTGCGCCTACTAGCGGGGGGGCTCTAGGTGAGCAGTTCTTC. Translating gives CSAPTSGGALGEQFF.

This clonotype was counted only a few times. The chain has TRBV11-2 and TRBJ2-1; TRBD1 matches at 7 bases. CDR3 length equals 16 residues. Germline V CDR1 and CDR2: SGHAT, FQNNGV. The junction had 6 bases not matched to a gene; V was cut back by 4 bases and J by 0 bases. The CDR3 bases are TGTGCCAGCAGCTCCAGACAGGGTAGCTCCTACAATGAGCAGTTCTTC. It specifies CASSSRQGSSYNEQFF.

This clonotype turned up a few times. The CDR3 bases are TGTGCCAGCAGTCCCAATCATAACGAGCAGTACTTC. Translating gives CASSPNHNEQYF. This chain connects TRBV27 to TRBJ2-7; D is unresolved. There are 12 residues in the CDR3. Trimming pared 5 bases from V and 5 bases from J, leaving 10 bases between. Germline assignment: CDR1 MNHEY and CDR2 SMNVEV (reference sequence).

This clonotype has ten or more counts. CDR3 residues: CASSLGGQGQETQYF. In DNA form, the CDR3 reads TGTGCCAGCAGTTTAGGGGGACAGGGTCAAGAGACCCAGTACTTC. This sequence joins TRBV12-3 or TRBV12-4 and TRBJ2-5; 9 bases match TRBD1. The CDR3 runs 15 residues. Losses at the gene ends were 1 base for V and 2 bases for J; bases not matched to a gene: 2.

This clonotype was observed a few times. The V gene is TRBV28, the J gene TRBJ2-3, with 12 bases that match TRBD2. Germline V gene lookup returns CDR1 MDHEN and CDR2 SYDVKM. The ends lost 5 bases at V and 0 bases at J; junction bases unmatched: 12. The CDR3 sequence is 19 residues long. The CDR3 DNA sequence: TGTGCCAGCAGTCCCACCGGGACTAGCGGGTGGTCTAGCACAGATACGCAGTATTTT. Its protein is CASSPTGTSGWSSTDTQYF.

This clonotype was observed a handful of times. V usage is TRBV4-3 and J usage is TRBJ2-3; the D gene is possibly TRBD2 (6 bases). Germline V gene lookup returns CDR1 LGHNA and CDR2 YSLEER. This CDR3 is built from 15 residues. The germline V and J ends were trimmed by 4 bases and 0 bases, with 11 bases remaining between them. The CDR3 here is CASSRMGGSTDTQYF. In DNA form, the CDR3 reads TGCGCCAGCAGCCGAATGGGGGGAAGCACAGATACGCAGTATTTT.

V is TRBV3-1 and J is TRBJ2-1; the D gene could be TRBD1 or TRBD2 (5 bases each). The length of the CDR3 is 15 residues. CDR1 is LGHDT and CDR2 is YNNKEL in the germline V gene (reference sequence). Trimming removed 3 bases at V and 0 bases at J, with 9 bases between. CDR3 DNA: TGTGCCAGCAGCCATCTAGGGACCTCCTACAATGAGCAGTTCTTC. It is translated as CASSHLGTSYNEQFF.

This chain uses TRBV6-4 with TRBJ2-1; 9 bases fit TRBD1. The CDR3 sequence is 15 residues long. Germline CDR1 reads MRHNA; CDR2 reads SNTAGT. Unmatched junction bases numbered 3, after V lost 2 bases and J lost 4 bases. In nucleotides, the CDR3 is TGTGCCAGCAGTGACGGGACAGGGTTTTACAATGAGCAGTTCTTC. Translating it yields CASSDGTGFYNEQFF.

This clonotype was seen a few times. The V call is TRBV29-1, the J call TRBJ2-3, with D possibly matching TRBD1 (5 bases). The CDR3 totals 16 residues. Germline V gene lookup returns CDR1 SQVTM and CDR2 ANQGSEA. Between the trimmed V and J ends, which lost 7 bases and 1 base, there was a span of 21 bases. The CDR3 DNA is TGCAGCGCCCGATCGAGCAGGGATGGTGGCACAGATACGCAGTATTTT. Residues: CSARSSRDGGTDTQYF.

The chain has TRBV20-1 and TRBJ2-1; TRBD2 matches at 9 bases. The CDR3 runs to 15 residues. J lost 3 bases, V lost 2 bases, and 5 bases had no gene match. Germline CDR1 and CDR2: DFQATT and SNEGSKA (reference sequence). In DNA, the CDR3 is TGCAGTGCTAGAAAGCGGGGGGCCGGCTACAATGAGCAGTTCTTC. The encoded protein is CSARKRGAGYNEQFF.

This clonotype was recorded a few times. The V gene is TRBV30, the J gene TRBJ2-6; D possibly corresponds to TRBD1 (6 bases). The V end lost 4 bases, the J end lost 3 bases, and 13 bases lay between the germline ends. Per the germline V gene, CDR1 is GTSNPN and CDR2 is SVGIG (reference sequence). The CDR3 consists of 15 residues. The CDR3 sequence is CAWMDSLIGANVLTF. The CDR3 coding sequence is TGTGCCTGGATGGACAGTTTAATTGGGGCCAACGTCCTGACTTTC.

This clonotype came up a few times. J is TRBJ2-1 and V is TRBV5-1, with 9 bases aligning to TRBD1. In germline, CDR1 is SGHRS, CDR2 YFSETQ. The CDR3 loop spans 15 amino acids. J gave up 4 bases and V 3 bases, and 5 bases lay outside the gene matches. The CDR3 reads CASSSKTGGYNEQFF. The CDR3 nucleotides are TGCGCCAGCAGCTCTAAGACAGGGGGTTACAATGAGCAGTTCTTC.

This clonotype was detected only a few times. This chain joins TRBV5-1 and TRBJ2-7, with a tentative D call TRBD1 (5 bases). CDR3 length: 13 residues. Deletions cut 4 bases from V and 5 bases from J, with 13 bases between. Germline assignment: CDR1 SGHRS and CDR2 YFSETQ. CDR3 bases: TGCGCCAGCAGCCAGGACAACTTTGACGAGCAGTACTTC. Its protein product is CASSQDNFDEQYF.